This is a list of T cell receptor beta chains from one sample in a study of graft-versus-host responses after intestinal transplantation. TCRdb's table, derived via immunoSEQ multiplex PCR, lists solely in-frame clones and lacks some. This repertoire shows over 80,000 clones, roughly 92% found once; its top ten account for approximately 0.4%. The antigens these receptors bind are not known. Sequenced here: unstimulated CD8+ T cells sorted from spleen or lymph node cells, sampled before transplant. These receptors were collected from a human donor who was the organ donor for an intestinal transplant. CDR3s include the opening cysteine and the closing phenylalanine or tryptophan. The D gene is left open where the match is weak. Only part of the rows carry a size: once, few, many, or a class if the clone is expanded.

d_gene | abundance | j_gene | v_gene | CDR3aa | CDR3nt
TRBD1 | . | TRBJ1-6 | TRBV11-2 | CASSLIPGQSAYNSPLHF | TGTGCCAGCAGCTTAATACCGGGACAGTCCGCCTATAATTCACCCCTCCACTTT
TRBD1 | . | TRBJ1-2 | TRBV7-9 | CASSLDRGRNGYTF | TGTGCCAGCAGCTTGGACAGGGGGCGGAATGGCTACACCTTC
TRBD2 | once | TRBJ2-1 | TRBV5-1 | CASSLTGGSNEQFF | TGCGCCAGCAGCTTGACGGGGGGGTCCAATGAGCAGTTCTTC
TRBD1 | . | TRBJ1-5 | TRBV5-4 | CASSYDRGISQPQHF | TGTGCCAGCAGTTATGACAGGGGAATAAGTCAGCCCCAGCATTTT
. | . | TRBJ2-1 | TRBV29-1 | CSALRGGNEQFF | TGCAGCGCCCTCCGTGGCGGCAATGAGCAGTTCTTC
TRBD2 | . | TRBJ2-1 | TRBV30 | CAWSLPYTSGDEQFF | TGTGCCTGGAGTCTCCCGTATACTAGCGGGGATGAGCAGTTCTTC
TRBD1 | . | TRBJ1-1 | TRBV7-6 | CASSLLGQVYLNTEAFF | TGTGCCAGCAGCTTATTAGGACAGGTCTACCTGAACACTGAAGCTTTCTTT
. | . | TRBJ1-1 | TRBV19 | CASSWPLRDIPRLNEAFF | TGTGCCAGTAGTTGGCCCCTCAGGGACATCCCCCGATTAAATGAAGCTTTCTTT
TRBD1 | . | TRBJ1-2 | TRBV5-4 | CASRIDREGYGYTF | TGTGCCAGCAGAATCGACAGGGAAGGGTATGGCTACACCTTC
. | . | TRBJ1-3 | TRBV9 | CASSEPGAGNTIYF | TGTGCCAGCAGCGAACCAGGGGCTGGAAACACCATATATTTT
TRBD1 | few | TRBJ1-6 | TRBV10-3 | CACQREPGQGPSPLHF | TGTGCCTGCCAAAGGGAACCGGGACAGGGGCCTTCACCCCTCCACTTT
TRBD2 | . | TRBJ2-3 | TRBV9 | CASSARGTSGGTDTQYF | TGTGCCAGCAGCGCCAGGGGAACTAGCGGGGGCACAGATACGCAGTATTTT
. | few | TRBJ1-5 | TRBV7-9 | CASSSDRNNQPQHF | TGTGCCAGCAGTTCGGACAGAAACAATCAGCCCCAGCATTTT
TRBD1 | . | TRBJ1-4 | TRBV10-3 | CAIKGDSNEKLFF | TGTGCCATCAAAGGGGACAGTAATGAAAAACTGTTTTTT
. | . | TRBJ1-1 | TRBV9 | CASSGLRNTEAFF | TGTGCCAGCTCCGGACTGAGGAACACTGAAGCTTTCTTT
. | . | TRBJ2-5 | TRBV10-3 | CAISEQAEGGETQYF | TGTGCCATCAGTGAGCAAGCGGAAGGGGGAGAGACCCAGTACTTC
. | . | TRBJ1-2 | TRBV20-1 | CSARGPYGYTF | TGCAGTGCTAGAGGGCCGTATGGCTACACCTTC
. | once | TRBJ2-1 | TRBV19 | CASSTGPNEQFF | TGTGCCAGTAGTACAGGGCCAAATGAGCAGTTCTTC
. | . | TRBJ2-7 | TRBV27 | CASSSTGAEQYF | TGTGCCAGCAGTTCCACGGGAGCCGAGCAGTACTTC
TRBD1 | . | TRBJ2-2 | TRBV11-3 | CASSVEGASGELFF | TGTGCCAGCAGTGTTGAGGGGGCTTCCGGGGAGCTGTTTTTT
. | once | TRBJ2-7 | TRBV27 | CASSPGGSYEQYF | TGTGCCAGCAGTCCCGGGGGTTCCTACGAGCAGTACTTC
. | . | TRBJ1-6 | TRBV20-1 | CSASGQNNLHF | TGCAGTGCCTCTGGACAGAACAATCTCCACTTT
TRBD1 | . | TRBJ2-7 | TRBV4-1 | CASSLWTGDYEQYF | TGCGCCAGCAGCCTTTGGACAGGGGACTACGAGCAGTACTTC
. | . | TRBJ1-1 | TRBV28 | CASLTRGGNTEAFF | TGTGCCAGCTTAACGCGAGGGGGGAACACTGAAGCTTTCTTT
. | . | TRBJ1-3 | TRBV2 | CASSGLQVDSGNTIYF | TGTGCCAGCAGCGGACTCCAGGTAGACTCTGGAAACACCATATATTTT
. | . | TRBJ1-1 | TRBV7-9 | CASSLARAEAFF | TGTGCCAGCAGCTTAGCCAGGGCTGAAGCTTTCTTT
. | . | TRBJ2-1 | TRBV6-4 | CASSDWTAGNEQFF | TGTGCCAGCAGTGACTGGACTGCGGGTAATGAGCAGTTCTTC
TRBD1 | . | TRBJ2-3 | TRBV4-1 | CASSLGQGADTQYF | TGCGCCAGCAGCCTCGGACAGGGCGCAGATACGCAGTATTTT
. | . | TRBJ2-7 | TRBV6-4 | CASRGTFANYEQYF | TGTGCCAGCAGAGGGACTTTTGCGAACTACGAGCAGTACTTC
TRBD1 | . | TRBJ2-1 | TRBV7-9 | CASSLRGQGSIEQFF | TGTGCCAGCAGCTTAAGGGGACAGGGGAGCATTGAGCAGTTCTTC
. | . | TRBJ2-5 | TRBV11-1 | CASSLPGQGIETQYF | TGTGCCAGCAGCTTACCGGGTCAGGGGATAGAGACCCAGTACTTC
. | . | TRBJ1-2 | TRBV7-2 | CASSLPRTLYYGYTF | TGTGCCAGCAGCTTACCGAGGACACTTTATTATGGCTACACCTTC
. | . | TRBJ2-7 | TRBV6-1 | CASRSSVGSYEQYF | TGTGCCAGCAGAAGTAGCGTGGGATCCTACGAGCAGTACTTC